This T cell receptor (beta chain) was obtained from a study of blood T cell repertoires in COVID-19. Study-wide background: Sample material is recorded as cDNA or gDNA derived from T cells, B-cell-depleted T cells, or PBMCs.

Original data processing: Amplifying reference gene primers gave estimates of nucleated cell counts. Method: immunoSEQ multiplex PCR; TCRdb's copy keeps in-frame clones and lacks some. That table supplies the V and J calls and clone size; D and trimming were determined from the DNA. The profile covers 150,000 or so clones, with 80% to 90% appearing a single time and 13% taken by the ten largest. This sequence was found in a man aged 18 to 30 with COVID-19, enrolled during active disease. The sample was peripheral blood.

Written as DNA, the CDR3 is TGCAGCGTTGAGCCCCACCGTCGGACAGGGGACTCTAACTATGGCTACACCTTC. Amino acid sequence: CSVEPHRRTGDSNYGYTF. The V and J genes are TRBV29-1 and TRBJ1-2; 9 positions agree with TRBD1. The CDR3 contains 18 residues. Unmatched junction bases numbered 14, after V lost 3 bases and J lost 0 bases. Germline CDR1 is SQVTM and CDR2 is ANQGSEA.